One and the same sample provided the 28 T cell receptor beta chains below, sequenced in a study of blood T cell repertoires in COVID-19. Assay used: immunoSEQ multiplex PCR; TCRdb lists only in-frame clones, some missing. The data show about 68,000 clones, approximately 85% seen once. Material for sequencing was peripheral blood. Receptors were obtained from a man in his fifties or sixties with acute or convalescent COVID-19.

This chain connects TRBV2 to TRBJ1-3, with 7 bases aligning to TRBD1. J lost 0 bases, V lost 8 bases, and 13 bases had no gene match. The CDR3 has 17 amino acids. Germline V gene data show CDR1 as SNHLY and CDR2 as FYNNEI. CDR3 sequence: CASGESGQWSSGNTIYF. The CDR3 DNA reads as TGTGCCAGCGGAGAATCGGGACAGTGGAGCTCTGGAAACACCATATATTTT.

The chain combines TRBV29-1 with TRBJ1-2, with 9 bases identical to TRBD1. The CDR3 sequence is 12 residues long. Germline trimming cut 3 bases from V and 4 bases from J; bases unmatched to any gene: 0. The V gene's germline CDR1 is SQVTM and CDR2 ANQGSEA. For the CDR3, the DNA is TGCAGCGTTGAGGGACAGGGCTATGGCTACACCTTC. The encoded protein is CSVEGQGYGYTF.

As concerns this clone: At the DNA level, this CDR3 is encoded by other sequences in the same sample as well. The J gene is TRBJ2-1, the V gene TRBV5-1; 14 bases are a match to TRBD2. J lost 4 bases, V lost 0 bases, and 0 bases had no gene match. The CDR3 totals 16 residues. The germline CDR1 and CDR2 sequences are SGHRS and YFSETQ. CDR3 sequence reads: CASSLGTSGGYNEQFF. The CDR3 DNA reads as TGCGCCAGCAGCTTGGGGACTAGCGGGGGGTACAATGAGCAGTTCTTC.

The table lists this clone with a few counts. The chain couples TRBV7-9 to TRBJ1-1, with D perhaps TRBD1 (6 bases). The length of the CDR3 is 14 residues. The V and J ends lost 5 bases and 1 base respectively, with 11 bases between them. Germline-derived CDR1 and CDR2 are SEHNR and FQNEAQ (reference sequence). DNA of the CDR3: TGTGCCAGCAGCGCCGCGACAGGGAACACTGAAGCTTTCTTT. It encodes CASSAATGNTEAFF.

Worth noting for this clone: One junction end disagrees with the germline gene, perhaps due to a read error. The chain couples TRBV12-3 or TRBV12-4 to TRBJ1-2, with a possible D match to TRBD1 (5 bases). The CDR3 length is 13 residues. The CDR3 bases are TGTGCCAGCAGTTACGACCAGGGCTATGACTACACCTTC. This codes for CASSYDQGYDYTF.

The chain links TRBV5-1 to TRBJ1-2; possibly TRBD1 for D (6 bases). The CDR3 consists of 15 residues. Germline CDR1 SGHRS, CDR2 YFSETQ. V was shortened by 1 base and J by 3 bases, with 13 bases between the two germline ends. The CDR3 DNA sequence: TGCGCCAGCAGCTTGCTCCCAGGGGCGGACTATGGCTACACCTTC. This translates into CASSLLPGADYGYTF.

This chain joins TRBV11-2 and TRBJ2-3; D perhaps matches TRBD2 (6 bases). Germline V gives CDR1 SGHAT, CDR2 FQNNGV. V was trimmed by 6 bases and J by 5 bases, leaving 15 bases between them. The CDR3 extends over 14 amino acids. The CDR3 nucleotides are TGTGCCAGCAGTTCGACTAGTTGGGTAGATACGCAGTATTTT. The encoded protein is CASSSTSWVDTQYF. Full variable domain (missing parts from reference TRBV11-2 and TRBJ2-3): EAGVAQSPRYKIIEKRQSVAFWCNPISGHATLYWYQQILGQGPKLLIQFQNNGVVDDSQLPKDRFSAERLKGVDSTLKIQPAKLEDSAVYLCASSSTSWVDTQYFGPGTRLTVL.

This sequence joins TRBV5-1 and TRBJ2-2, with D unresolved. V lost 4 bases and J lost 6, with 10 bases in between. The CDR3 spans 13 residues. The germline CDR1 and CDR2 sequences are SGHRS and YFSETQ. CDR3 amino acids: CASSIPGAGELFF. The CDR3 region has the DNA TGCGCCAGCAGCATCCCAGGCGCCGGGGAGCTGTTTTTT. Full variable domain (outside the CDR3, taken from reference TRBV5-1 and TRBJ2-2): KAGVTQTPRYLIKTRGQQVTLSCSPISGHRSVSWYQQTPGQGLQFLFEYFSETQRNKGNFPGRFSGRQFSNSRSEMNVSTLELGDSALYLCASSIPGAGELFFGEGSRLTVL.

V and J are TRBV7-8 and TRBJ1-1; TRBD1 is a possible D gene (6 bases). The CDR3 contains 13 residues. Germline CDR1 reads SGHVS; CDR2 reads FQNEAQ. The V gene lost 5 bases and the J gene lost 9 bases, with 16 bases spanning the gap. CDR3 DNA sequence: TGTGCCAGCAGCCCCTTTGGGGGGGGGCAAGCTTTCTTT. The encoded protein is CASSPFGGGQAFF.

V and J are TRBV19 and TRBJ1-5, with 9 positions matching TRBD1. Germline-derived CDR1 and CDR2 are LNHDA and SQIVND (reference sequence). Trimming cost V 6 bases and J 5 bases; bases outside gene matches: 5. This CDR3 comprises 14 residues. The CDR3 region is CASSSGQGYQPQHF. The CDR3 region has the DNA TGTGCCAGTAGCTCGGGACAGGGATATCAGCCCCAGCATTTT.

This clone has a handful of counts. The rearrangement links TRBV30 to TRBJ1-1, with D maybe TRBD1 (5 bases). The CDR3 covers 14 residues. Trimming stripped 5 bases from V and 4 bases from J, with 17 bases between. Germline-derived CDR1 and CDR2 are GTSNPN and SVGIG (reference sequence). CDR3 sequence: CAWGRGDRSTEAFF. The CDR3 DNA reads TGTGCCTGGGGACGGGGGGACCGATCCACTGAAGCTTTCTTT.

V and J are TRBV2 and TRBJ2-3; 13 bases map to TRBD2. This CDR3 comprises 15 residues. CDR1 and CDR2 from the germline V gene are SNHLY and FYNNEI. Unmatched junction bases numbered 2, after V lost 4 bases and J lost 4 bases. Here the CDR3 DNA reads TGTGCCAGCAGTGTCGGGACTAGCGGGGCAGATACGCAGTATTTT. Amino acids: CASSVGTSGADTQYF.

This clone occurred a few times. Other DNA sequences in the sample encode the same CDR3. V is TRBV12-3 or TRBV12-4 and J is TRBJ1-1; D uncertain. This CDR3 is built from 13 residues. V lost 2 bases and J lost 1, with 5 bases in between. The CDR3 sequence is CASSLLANTEAFF. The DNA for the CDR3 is TGTGCCAGCAGTTTATTGGCGAACACTGAAGCTTTCTTT.

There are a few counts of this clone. The CDR3 reads CASSLGTGGGEQFF. Written as DNA, the CDR3 is TGCGCCAGCAGCTTGGGCACGGGGGGCGGTGAGCAGTTCTTC. V is TRBV5-1 and J is TRBJ2-1, with D possibly TRBD2 on 7 matching bases. The CDR3 loop spans 14 amino acids. The V gene lost 0 bases and the J gene lost 9 bases, with 13 bases spanning the gap. Germline V gives CDR1 SGHRS, CDR2 YFSETQ.

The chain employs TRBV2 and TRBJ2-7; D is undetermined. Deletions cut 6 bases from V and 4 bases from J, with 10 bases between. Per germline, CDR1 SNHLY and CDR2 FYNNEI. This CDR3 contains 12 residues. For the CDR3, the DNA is TGTGCCAGCAGCATAACAAAATACGAGCAGTACGTC. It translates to CASSITKYEQYV.

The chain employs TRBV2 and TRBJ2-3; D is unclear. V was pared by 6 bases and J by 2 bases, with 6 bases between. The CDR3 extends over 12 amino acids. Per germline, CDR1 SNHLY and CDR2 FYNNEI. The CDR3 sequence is CASRPDTDTQYF. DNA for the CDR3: TGTGCCAGCAGGCCAGACACAGATACGCAGTATTTT.

The CDR3 bases are TGCGCCAGCAGCCGAGGCAGAGACAGGGTCACTGAAGCTTTCTTT. It specifies CASSRGRDRVTEAFF. This chain joins TRBV4-1 and TRBJ1-1, with 7 bases that match TRBD1. The CDR3 spans 15 residues. The germline V gene has CDR1 MGHRA and CDR2 YSYEKL. Trimming took 4 bases from V and 4 from J; bases not matched to a gene: 9.

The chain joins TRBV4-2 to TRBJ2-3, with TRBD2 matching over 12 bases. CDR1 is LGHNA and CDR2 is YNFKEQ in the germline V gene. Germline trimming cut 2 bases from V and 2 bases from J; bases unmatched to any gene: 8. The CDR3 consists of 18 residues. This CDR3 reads CASSQYGLAGQLTDTQYF. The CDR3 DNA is TGTGCCAGCAGCCAATACGGACTAGCGGGGCAACTCACAGATACGCAGTATTTT.

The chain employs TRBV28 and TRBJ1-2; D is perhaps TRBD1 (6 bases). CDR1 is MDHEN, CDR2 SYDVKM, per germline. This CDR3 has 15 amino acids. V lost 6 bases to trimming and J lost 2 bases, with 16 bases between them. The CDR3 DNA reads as TGTGCCAGCAGCCCCGGGGGGCCGGGGAACTATGGCTACACCTTC. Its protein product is CASSPGGPGNYGYTF.

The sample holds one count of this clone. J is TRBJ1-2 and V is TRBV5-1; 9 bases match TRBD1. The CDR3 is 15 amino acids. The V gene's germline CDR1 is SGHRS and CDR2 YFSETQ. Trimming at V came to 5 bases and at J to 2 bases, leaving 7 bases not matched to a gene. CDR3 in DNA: TGCGCCAGCAGACCGAAACAGGGGGCGAACTATGGCTACACCTTC. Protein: CASRPKQGANYGYTF.

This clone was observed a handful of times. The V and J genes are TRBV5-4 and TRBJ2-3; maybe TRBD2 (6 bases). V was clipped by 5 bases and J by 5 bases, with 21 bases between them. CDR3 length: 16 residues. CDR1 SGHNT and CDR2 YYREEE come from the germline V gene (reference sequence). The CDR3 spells CASSQRLGNAGDTQYF. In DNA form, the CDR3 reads TGTGCCAGCAGTCAAAGACTAGGCAATGCGGGAGATACGCAGTATTTT.

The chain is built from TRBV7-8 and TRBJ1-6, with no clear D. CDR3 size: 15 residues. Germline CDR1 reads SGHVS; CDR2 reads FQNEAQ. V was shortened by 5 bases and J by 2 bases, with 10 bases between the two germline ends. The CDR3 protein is CASSARDAYNSPLHF. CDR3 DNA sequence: TGTGCCAGCAGCGCGCGGGATGCCTATAATTCACCCCTCCACTTT.

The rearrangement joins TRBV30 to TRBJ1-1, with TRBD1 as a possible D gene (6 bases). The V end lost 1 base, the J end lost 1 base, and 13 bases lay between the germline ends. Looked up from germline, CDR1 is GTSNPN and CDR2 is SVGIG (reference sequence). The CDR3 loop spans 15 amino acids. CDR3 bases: TGTGCCTGGAGTGGCTTCAGGGGTGGGAACACTGAAGCTTTCTTT. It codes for CAWSGFRGGNTEAFF.

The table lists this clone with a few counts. CDR3 protein: CATSDFSYSGNTIYF. The CDR3 bases are TGTGCCACCAGTGATTTTTCGTACTCTGGAAACACCATATATTTT. V and J are TRBV24-1 and TRBJ1-3; D gene ambiguous. Looked up from germline, CDR1 is KGHDR and CDR2 is SFDVKD. The CDR3 runs 15 residues. V was clipped by 1 base and J by 0 bases, with 6 bases between them.

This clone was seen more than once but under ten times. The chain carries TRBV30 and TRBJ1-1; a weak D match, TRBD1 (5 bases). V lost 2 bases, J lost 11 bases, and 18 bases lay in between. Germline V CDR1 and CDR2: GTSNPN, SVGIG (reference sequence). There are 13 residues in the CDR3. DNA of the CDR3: TGTGCCTGGAGTTCCCGCCGTTTCCAGGGTGCTTTCTTT. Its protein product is CAWSSRRFQGAFF.

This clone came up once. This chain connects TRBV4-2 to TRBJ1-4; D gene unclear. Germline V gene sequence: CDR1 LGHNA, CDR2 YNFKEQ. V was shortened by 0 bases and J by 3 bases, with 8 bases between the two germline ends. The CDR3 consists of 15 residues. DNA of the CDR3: TGTGCCAGCAGCCAAGAGGCCAGTTCTAATGAAAAACTGTTTTTT. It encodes CASSQEASSNEKLFF.

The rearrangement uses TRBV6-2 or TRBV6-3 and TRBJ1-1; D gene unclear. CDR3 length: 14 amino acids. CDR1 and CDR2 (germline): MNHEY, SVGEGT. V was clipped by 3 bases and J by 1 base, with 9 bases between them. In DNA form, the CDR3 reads TGTGCCAGCAGTTATCTCGCGGAGAACACTGAAGCTTTCTTT. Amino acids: CASSYLAENTEAFF.

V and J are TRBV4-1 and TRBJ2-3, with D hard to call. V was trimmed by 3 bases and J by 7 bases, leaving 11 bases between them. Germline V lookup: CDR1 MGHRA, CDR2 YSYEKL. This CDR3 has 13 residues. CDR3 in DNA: TGCGCCAGCAGCCATACCCCGGTAAATACGCAGTATTTT. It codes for CASSHTPVNTQYF.